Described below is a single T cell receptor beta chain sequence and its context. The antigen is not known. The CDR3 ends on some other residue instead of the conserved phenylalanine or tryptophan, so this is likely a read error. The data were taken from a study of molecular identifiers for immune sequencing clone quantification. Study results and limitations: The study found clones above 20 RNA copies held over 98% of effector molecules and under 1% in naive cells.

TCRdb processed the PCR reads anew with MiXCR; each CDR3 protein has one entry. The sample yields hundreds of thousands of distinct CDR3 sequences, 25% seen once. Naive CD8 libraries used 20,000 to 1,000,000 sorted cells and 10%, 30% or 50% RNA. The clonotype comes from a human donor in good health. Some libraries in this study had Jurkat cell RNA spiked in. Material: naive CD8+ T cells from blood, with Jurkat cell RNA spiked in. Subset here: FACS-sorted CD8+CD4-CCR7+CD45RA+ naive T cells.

The CDR3 region is CAWSVAQITTDTQYY. In DNA form, the CDR3 reads TGTGCCTGGAGTGTAGCACAGATCACCACAGATACGCAGTATTAT. This rearrangement joins TRBV30 to TRBJ2-3; the D is unclear. CDR1 is GTSNPN, CDR2 SVGIG, per germline (reference sequence). The V end was cut by 0 bases, the J end by 2 bases, with 12 bases between. This CDR3 has 15 amino acids.